This is a list of T cell receptor beta chains from one sample in a study of blood T cell repertoires in COVID-19. Data came from immunoSEQ multiplex PCR; TCRdb stores just in-frame clones and leaves some out. The table lists hundreds of thousands of clones, about 90% of them singletons. Specimen: PBMCs or T cells enriched from blood (not recorded which). The origin of the receptors is a young woman who had recovered from COVID-19. CDR3s include the opening cysteine and the closing phenylalanine or tryptophan. The order of the fields is V gene, J gene, D gene, clone size, CDR3 protein, CDR3 DNA. The D gene is left open where the match is weak. Not all rows give a size; the values are once, few, many and, for expanded clones, a class.

v_call: TRBV5-4; j_call: TRBJ2-5; d_call: NA; clone_size: NA; cdr3_aa: CASSSGQETQYF; cdr3_nt: TGTGCCAGCAGTTCGGGACAAGAGACCCAGTACTTC
v_call: TRBV18; j_call: TRBJ1-1; d_call: TRBD1; clone_size: NA; cdr3_aa: CASSPMGQINTEAFF; cdr3_nt: TGTGCCAGCTCACCCATGGGACAGATCAACACTGAAGCTTTCTTT
v_call: TRBV28; j_call: TRBJ2-7; d_call: TRBD2; clone_size: NA; cdr3_aa: CASSQGSGGSYEQYF; cdr3_nt: TGTGCCAGCAGTCAGGGTTCGGGGGGGTCCTACGAGCAGTACTTC
v_call: TRBV2; j_call: TRBJ2-1; d_call: TRBD1; clone_size: NA; cdr3_aa: CASTTDRGGEQFF; cdr3_nt: TGTGCCAGCACTACGGACAGGGGTGGGGAGCAGTTCTTC
v_call: TRBV20-1; j_call: TRBJ1-1; d_call: NA; clone_size: once; cdr3_aa: CSAVPEAFF; cdr3_nt: TGCAGTGCCGTCCCTGAAGCTTTCTTT
v_call: TRBV11-3; j_call: TRBJ1-5; d_call: TRBD1; clone_size: NA; cdr3_aa: CASSVRQGVHYYSNQPQHF; cdr3_nt: TGTGCCAGCAGCGTAAGACAGGGGGTACATTATTATAGCAATCAGCCCCAGCATTTT
v_call: TRBV18; j_call: TRBJ1-5; d_call: NA; clone_size: NA; cdr3_aa: CASSPGLQPQHF; cdr3_nt: TGTGCCAGCTCACCGGGACTTCAGCCCCAGCATTTT
v_call: TRBV4-1; j_call: TRBJ2-1; d_call: NA; clone_size: NA; cdr3_aa: CASSQDEFNNEQFF; cdr3_nt: TGCGCCAGCAGCCAAGATGAGTTTAACAATGAGCAGTTCTTC
v_call: TRBV5-4; j_call: TRBJ1-1; d_call: NA; clone_size: few; cdr3_aa: CASSNLGGVGTEAFF; cdr3_nt: TGTGCCAGCAGCAACCTCGGGGGGGTGGGCACTGAAGCTTTCTTT
v_call: TRBV13; j_call: TRBJ2-3; d_call: NA; clone_size: NA; cdr3_aa: CASSPPPRDTQYF; cdr3_nt: TGTGCCAGCAGCCCCCCGCCCAGAGATACGCAGTATTTT
v_call: TRBV11-3; j_call: TRBJ2-7; d_call: TRBD2; clone_size: NA; cdr3_aa: CASSLTSGGYEQYF; cdr3_nt: TGTGCCAGCAGCCTTACTAGCGGGGGCTACGAGCAGTACTTC
v_call: TRBV4-1; j_call: TRBJ2-1; d_call: NA; clone_size: NA; cdr3_aa: CASSPLGTYNEQFF; cdr3_nt: TGCGCCAGCAGCCCCCTAGGCACCTACAATGAGCAGTTCTTC
v_call: TRBV5-1; j_call: TRBJ2-5; d_call: NA; clone_size: once; cdr3_aa: CASSLSTREETQYF; cdr3_nt: TGCGCCAGCAGCCTCTCCACAAGGGAGGAGACCCAGTACTTC
v_call: TRBV9; j_call: TRBJ2-1; d_call: NA; clone_size: few; cdr3_aa: CASSPEDNSNEQFF; cdr3_nt: TGTGCCAGCAGCCCCGAGGACAATTCCAATGAGCAGTTCTTC
v_call: TRBV6-2/TRBV6-3; j_call: TRBJ1-2; d_call: NA; clone_size: NA; cdr3_aa: CASSYEGLDSYGYTF; cdr3_nt: TGTGCCAGCAGTTACGAGGGACTCGATTCGTATGGCTACACCTTC
v_call: TRBV6-1; j_call: TRBJ1-5; d_call: NA; clone_size: NA; cdr3_aa: CASSETQKQPQHF; cdr3_nt: TGTGCCAGCAGTGAAACCCAGAAACAGCCCCAGCATTTT
v_call: TRBV29-1; j_call: TRBJ1-1; d_call: TRBD1; clone_size: NA; cdr3_aa: CSVSRDRDTEAFF; cdr3_nt: TGCAGCGTGAGCCGGGACAGGGACACTGAAGCTTTCTTT
v_call: TRBV7-2; j_call: TRBJ2-2; d_call: TRBD1; clone_size: NA; cdr3_aa: CASSLGQGSTGELFF; cdr3_nt: TGTGCCAGCAGCTTAGGACAGGGGAGCACCGGGGAGCTGTTTTTT
v_call: TRBV15; j_call: TRBJ2-7; d_call: NA; clone_size: NA; cdr3_aa: CATSRGLHLGQTSTYEQYF; cdr3_nt: TGTGCCACCAGCAGAGGTTTACATCTGGGACAAACCTCCACCTACGAGCAGTACTTC
v_call: TRBV11-3; j_call: TRBJ1-2; d_call: TRBD1; clone_size: once; cdr3_aa: CASSLDSTGVYGYTF; cdr3_nt: TGTGCCAGCAGCTTAGACTCGACAGGGGTCTATGGCTACACCTTC
v_call: TRBV5-1; j_call: TRBJ1-1; d_call: NA; clone_size: NA; cdr3_aa: CASSFTQGLNTEAFF; cdr3_nt: TGCGCCAGCAGCTTTACACAGGGATTGAACACTGAAGCTTTCTTT
v_call: TRBV6-5; j_call: TRBJ2-6; d_call: NA; clone_size: NA; cdr3_aa: CASSQGSGANVLTF; cdr3_nt: TGTGCCAGCAGCCAGGGGTCTGGGGCCAACGTCCTGACTTTC
v_call: TRBV7-3; j_call: TRBJ1-2; d_call: NA; clone_size: NA; cdr3_aa: CASSLGQGSYGYTF; cdr3_nt: TGTGCCAGCAGCTTAGGGCAGGGGAGCTATGGCTACACCTTC
v_call: TRBV5-4; j_call: TRBJ2-7; d_call: NA; clone_size: NA; cdr3_aa: CASSRGTESYEQYF; cdr3_nt: TGTGCCAGCAGCCGCGGGACGGAATCCTACGAGCAGTACTTC
v_call: TRBV9; j_call: TRBJ1-4; d_call: TRBD1; clone_size: once; cdr3_aa: CASSFTGTANEKLFF; cdr3_nt: TGTGCCAGCAGCTTCACCGGGACAGCTAATGAAAAACTGTTTTTT
v_call: TRBV5-1; j_call: TRBJ1-1; d_call: TRBD1; clone_size: NA; cdr3_aa: CASSFSGGAAFF; cdr3_nt: TGCGCCAGCAGCTTTTCAGGGGGCGCAGCTTTCTTT
v_call: TRBV3-1/TRBV3-2; j_call: TRBJ2-1; d_call: NA; clone_size: NA; cdr3_aa: CASSQLDRTYNEQFF; cdr3_nt: TGTGCCAGCAGCCAGCTCGACCGGACTTACAATGAGCAGTTCTTC
v_call: TRBV11-1; j_call: TRBJ2-2; d_call: TRBD2; clone_size: NA; cdr3_aa: CASSINSGVNTGELFF; cdr3_nt: TGTGCCAGCAGCATTAATAGCGGGGTGAACACCGGGGAGCTGTTTTTT
v_call: TRBV2; j_call: TRBJ1-1; d_call: TRBD1; clone_size: NA; cdr3_aa: CASSGQGTTEAFF; cdr3_nt: TGTGCCAGCTCGGGACAGGGGACCACTGAAGCTTTCTTT
v_call: TRBV6-2/TRBV6-3; j_call: TRBJ1-1; d_call: NA; clone_size: once; cdr3_aa: CASSYSGGVTEAFF; cdr3_nt: TGTGCCAGCAGTTACTCTGGGGGGGTGACTGAAGCTTTCTTT
v_call: TRBV7-9; j_call: TRBJ2-7; d_call: NA; clone_size: few; cdr3_aa: CASSSDRYEQYF; cdr3_nt: TGTGCCAGCAGCTCAGACAGATACGAGCAGTACTTC
v_call: TRBV27; j_call: TRBJ2-7; d_call: NA; clone_size: NA; cdr3_aa: CASRWTGSSYEQYF; cdr3_nt: TGTGCCAGCAGATGGACTGGGAGCTCCTACGAGCAGTACTTC
v_call: TRBV18; j_call: TRBJ1-1; d_call: NA; clone_size: NA; cdr3_aa: CASSPSAKPGAFF; cdr3_nt: TGTGCCAGCTCACCGTCGGCCAAACCGGGGGCTTTCTTT
v_call: TRBV7-3; j_call: TRBJ2-5; d_call: TRBD2; clone_size: NA; cdr3_aa: CASSFGTSGGQETQYF; cdr3_nt: TGTGCCAGCAGCTTCGGGACTAGCGGGGGGCAAGAGACCCAGTACTTC
v_call: TRBV7-2; j_call: TRBJ2-3; d_call: TRBD2; clone_size: NA; cdr3_aa: CASSRPEGGPTDTQYF; cdr3_nt: TGTGCCAGCAGCCGTCCTGAGGGAGGGCCCACAGATACGCAGTATTTT
v_call: TRBV7-8; j_call: TRBJ1-1; d_call: NA; clone_size: NA; cdr3_aa: CASSLGGVVGTEAFF; cdr3_nt: TGTGCCAGCAGCTTAGGGGGGGTCGTCGGCACTGAAGCTTTCTTT
v_call: TRBV29-1; j_call: TRBJ1-1; d_call: TRBD1; clone_size: NA; cdr3_aa: CSVEDPRTGGIFGNTEAFF; cdr3_nt: TGCAGCGTTGAAGATCCCCGGACAGGGGGCATTTTTGGGAACACTGAAGCTTTCTTT
v_call: TRBV4-2; j_call: TRBJ1-2; d_call: TRBD1; clone_size: NA; cdr3_aa: CASSQGPDRGGYGYTF; cdr3_nt: TGTGCCAGCAGCCAAGGACCGGACAGGGGGGGTTATGGCTACACCTTC
v_call: TRBV18; j_call: TRBJ1-1; d_call: NA; clone_size: NA; cdr3_aa: CASSRILEETEAFF; cdr3_nt: TGTGCCAGCTCACGAATCCTGGAGGAGACTGAAGCTTTCTTT
v_call: TRBV6-5; j_call: TRBJ1-2; d_call: TRBD1; clone_size: NA; cdr3_aa: CASSLTGGAGGYTF; cdr3_nt: TGTGCCAGCAGCCTGACAGGGGGCGCAGGTGGCTACACCTTC
v_call: TRBV6-2/TRBV6-3; j_call: TRBJ1-2; d_call: NA; clone_size: once; cdr3_aa: CASSYGGASGLFGYTF; cdr3_nt: TGTGCCAGCAGTTACGGCGGCGCATCAGGGCTGTTTGGCTACACCTTC
v_call: TRBV7-2; j_call: TRBJ1-2; d_call: TRBD1; clone_size: NA; cdr3_aa: CASSLGGDRGYGYTF; cdr3_nt: TGTGCCAGCAGCCTAGGCGGGGACAGGGGATATGGCTACACCTTC
v_call: TRBV14; j_call: TRBJ2-1; d_call: TRBD1; clone_size: NA; cdr3_aa: CASSQSIPSTGDEQFF; cdr3_nt: TGTGCCAGCAGCCAATCCATACCCTCGACAGGGGATGAGCAGTTCTTC
v_call: TRBV28; j_call: TRBJ1-1; d_call: NA; clone_size: NA; cdr3_aa: CASRWNRVGTEAFF; cdr3_nt: TGTGCCAGCAGGTGGAACAGGGTCGGCACTGAAGCTTTCTTT
v_call: TRBV6-2/TRBV6-3; j_call: TRBJ1-1; d_call: TRBD1; clone_size: NA; cdr3_aa: CASSPRRDSYTEAFF; cdr3_nt: TGTGCCAGCAGCCCCCGCAGGGACAGCTACACTGAAGCTTTCTTT
v_call: TRBV7-3; j_call: TRBJ2-1; d_call: TRBD2; clone_size: NA; cdr3_aa: CASSLIPSGSNEQFF; cdr3_nt: TGTGCCAGCAGCTTAATCCCTAGCGGGAGTAATGAGCAGTTCTTC
v_call: TRBV4-1; j_call: TRBJ2-1; d_call: TRBD1; clone_size: NA; cdr3_aa: CASSQGQGANEQFF; cdr3_nt: TGCGCCAGCAGCCAAGGACAGGGGGCGAATGAGCAGTTCTTC
v_call: TRBV11-2; j_call: TRBJ1-1; d_call: TRBD1; clone_size: NA; cdr3_aa: CASSPGTGTDVTFF; cdr3_nt: TGTGCCAGCAGCCCCGGGACAGGGACCGATGTGACTTTCTTT
v_call: TRBV3-1/TRBV3-2; j_call: TRBJ2-3; d_call: TRBD2; clone_size: NA; cdr3_aa: CASSQASGGKDTQYF; cdr3_nt: TGTGCCAGCAGCCAGGCTAGCGGGGGGAAAGATACGCAGTATTTT
v_call: TRBV28; j_call: TRBJ2-5; d_call: TRBD1; clone_size: NA; cdr3_aa: CASSLVMRGPSPAETQYF; cdr3_nt: TGTGCCAGCAGTTTAGTTATGAGGGGGCCGAGTCCGGCAGAGACCCAGTACTTC
v_call: TRBV15; j_call: TRBJ2-7; d_call: NA; clone_size: NA; cdr3_aa: CATSRDRDLGYEQYF; cdr3_nt: TGTGCCACCAGCAGAGATCGGGATCTAGGGTACGAGCAGTACTTC